Detailed here is one T cell receptor beta chain. This entry comes from a study of blood T cell repertoires in COVID-19. The wider study: There were acute and convalescent COVID-19 samples, and they came from the United States, Italy and Spain. Sample material is recorded as cDNA or gDNA derived from T cells, B-cell-depleted T cells, or PBMCs.

The CDR3 sequence is 13 residues long. Unmatched junction bases numbered 6, after V lost 4 bases and J lost 6 bases. Germline assignment: CDR1 SGHDT and CDR2 YYEEEE. TCRdb keeps only in-frame clones here, not all; method: immunoSEQ multiplex PCR. The table lists 210,000 or so clones, roughly nine tenths of them singletons. The material sequenced was peripheral blood. This sequence was found in a woman aged 50 to 60 with acute or convalescent COVID-19. V gene TRBV5-6 combines with J gene TRBJ1-2; 7 nucleotides match TRBD1. This CDR3 reads CASSQNQGDGYTF. CDR3 in DNA: TGTGCCAGCAGCCAGAACCAGGGGGATGGCTACACCTTC.